A selection of T cell receptor beta chains follows, all from one sample in a study of blood T cell repertoires in COVID-19. Sequenced by immunoSEQ multiplex PCR; TCRdb stores in-frame clones only, minus some. The table shows around 180,000 clones, with 75% to 85% occurring only once. The sequenced sample consisted of PBMCs or T cells enriched from blood (not recorded which). Source of these receptors: a woman aged 45-60 years with acute COVID-19. CDR3s include the opening cysteine and the closing phenylalanine or tryptophan. Fields, in order: V gene, J gene, clone size, D gene, CDR3 DNA, CDR3 protein. D genes are given only for firm matches. Not every row has a clone size; where given, it reads once, few, many or a size class.

TRBV4-2,TRBJ1-5,-,-,TGTGCCAGCAGCCAAGACGTGGCCTTAAGGCCCCAGCATTTT,CASSQDVALRPQHF
TRBV3-1/TRBV3-2,TRBJ1-2,-,-,TGTGCCAGCAGCCAAGGCGGACAAGGGGGAGCTAACTATGGCTACACCTTC,CASSQGGQGGANYGYTF
TRBV27,TRBJ1-2,-,-,TGTGCCAGCAGTTTACGAGAGGCGGGGGGCTACACCTTC,CASSLREAGGYTF
TRBV7-9,TRBJ2-3,-,TRBD1,TGTGCCAGCAGCTTCAGGACAGGGAGCACAGATACGCAGTATTTT,CASSFRTGSTDTQYF
TRBV12-3/TRBV12-4,TRBJ1-1,once,-,TGTGCCAGCAGTTTAAAGGGGGACACTGAAGCTTTCTTT,CASSLKGDTEAFF
TRBV6-2/TRBV6-3,TRBJ1-6,-,TRBD1,TGTGCCAGCAGTCCCATGGGACAGGAGTCACCCCTCCACTTT,CASSPMGQESPLHF
TRBV7-3,TRBJ2-1,-,TRBD2,TGTGCCAGCAGCTGGGGACTAGCGGGGGCCAATGAGCAGTTCTTC,CASSWGLAGANEQFF
TRBV18,TRBJ2-1,-,-,TGTGCCAGCTCACCAGGGGCGGGGAATTACAATGAGCAGTTCTTC,CASSPGAGNYNEQFF
TRBV2,TRBJ1-6,-,-,TGTGCCAGCAAAACACAGGGCATGAGGACACCCCTCCACTTT,CASKTQGMRTPLHF
TRBV27,TRBJ1-5,-,-,TGTGCCAGCAGGATAGCAGGGTCGGATCAGCCCCAGCATTTT,CASRIAGSDQPQHF
TRBV7-2,TRBJ1-5,-,-,TGTGCCAGCAGCTTACGGGAGGGCAATCAGCCCCAGCATTTT,CASSLREGNQPQHF
TRBV19,TRBJ1-2,-,-,TGTGCCAGTAGTATCGGCGGGGTGGGAGGCTACACCTTC,CASSIGGVGGYTF
TRBV21-1,TRBJ1-3,few,-,TGTGCCAGCAGCAAAGTGCAGGCCCACGAATTACGGCATGGAAACACCATATATTTT,CASSKVQAHELRHGNTIYF
TRBV28,TRBJ1-5,-,TRBD1,TGTGCCAGCAGTTACCTTGGAGGGACAGGGAGCAATCAGCCCCAGCATTTT,CASSYLGGTGSNQPQHF
TRBV18,TRBJ1-6,-,-,TGTGCCAGCTCACCACCCGGGGGATCACCCCTCCACTTT,CASSPPGGSPLHF
TRBV4-1,TRBJ1-1,-,-,TGCGCCAGCAGCCAAGGGTCCAGGGTAAGGAACACTGAAGCTTTCTTT,CASSQGSRVRNTEAFF
TRBV14,TRBJ2-5,few,-,TGTGCCAGCAGCCAAGCCCGACACCTCCAAGAGACCCAGTACTTC,CASSQARHLQETQYF
TRBV28,TRBJ1-1,few,-,TGTGCCAGCAGCCCCGGCAGGGGTCGATTGGGAATGAACACTGAAGCTTTCTTT,CASSPGRGRLGMNTEAFF
TRBV7-2,TRBJ2-2,few,TRBD2,TGTGCCAGCAGTTCCAGCGGGGAGATCACCGGGGAGCTGTTTTTT,CASSSSGEITGELFF
TRBV7-9,TRBJ2-3,-,-,TGTGCCAGCAGCTTAATCGCGGGTTGGGACACAGATACGCAGTATTTT,CASSLIAGWDTDTQYF
TRBV7-9,TRBJ1-6,-,TRBD1,TGTGCCAGCAGCTCAGGGGGGACAGGGCTTTTTTCTAATTCACCCCTCCACTTT,CASSSGGTGLFSNSPLHF
TRBV27,TRBJ2-4,-,TRBD2,TGTGCCAGCAGGGGAATAGCGGGGGGGCCGAACATTCAGTACTTC,CASRGIAGGPNIQYF
TRBV9,TRBJ2-5,-,TRBD2,TGTGCCAGCAGCCCCGAGACTAGCGCGGTACAAGAGACCCAGTACTTC,CASSPETSAVQETQYF
TRBV3-1/TRBV3-2,TRBJ1-5,once,TRBD1,TGTGCCAGCAGCCGATCCACAGGGGATCAGCCCCAGCATTTT,CASSRSTGDQPQHF